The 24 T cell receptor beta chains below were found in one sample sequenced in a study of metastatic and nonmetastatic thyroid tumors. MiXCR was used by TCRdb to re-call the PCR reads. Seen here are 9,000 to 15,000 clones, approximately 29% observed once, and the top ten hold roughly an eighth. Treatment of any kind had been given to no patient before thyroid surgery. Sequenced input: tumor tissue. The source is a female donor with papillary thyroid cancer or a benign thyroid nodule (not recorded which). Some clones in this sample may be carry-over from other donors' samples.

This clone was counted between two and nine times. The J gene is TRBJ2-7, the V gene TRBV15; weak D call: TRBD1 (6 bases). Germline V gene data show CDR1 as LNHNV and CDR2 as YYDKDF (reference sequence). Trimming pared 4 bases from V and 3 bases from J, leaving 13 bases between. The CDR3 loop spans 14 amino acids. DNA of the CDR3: TGTGCCACCAGCATACGGTACAGGGTCTACGAGCAGTACTTC. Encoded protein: CATSIRYRVYEQYF.

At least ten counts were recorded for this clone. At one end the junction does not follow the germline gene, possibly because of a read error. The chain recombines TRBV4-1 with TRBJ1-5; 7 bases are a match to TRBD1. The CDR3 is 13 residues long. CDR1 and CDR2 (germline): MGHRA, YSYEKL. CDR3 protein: CASSQDRGQVLDF. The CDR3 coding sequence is TGCGCCAGCAGCCAAGATCGTGGACAGGTTCTGGATTTT.

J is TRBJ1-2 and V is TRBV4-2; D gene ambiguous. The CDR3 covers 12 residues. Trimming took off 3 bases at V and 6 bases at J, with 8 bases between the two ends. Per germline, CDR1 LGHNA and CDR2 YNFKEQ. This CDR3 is CASSHTDNGYTF. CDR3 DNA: TGTGCCAGCAGCCATACAGATAATGGCTACACCTTC.

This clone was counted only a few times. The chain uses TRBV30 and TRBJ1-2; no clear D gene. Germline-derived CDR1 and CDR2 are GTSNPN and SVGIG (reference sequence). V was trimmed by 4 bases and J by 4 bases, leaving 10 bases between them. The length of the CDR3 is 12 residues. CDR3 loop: CAWNLPGYGYTF. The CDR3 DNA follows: TGTGCCTGGAACCTACCAGGCTATGGCTACACCTTC.

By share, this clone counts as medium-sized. The CDR3 is CASSMGQGQGNTIYF. CDR3 in DNA: TGTGCCAGTAGTATGGGTCAGGGCCAAGGAAACACCATATATTTT. The rearrangement links TRBV19 to TRBJ1-3, with D possibly TRBD1 on 5 matching bases. V was clipped by 3 bases and J by 4 bases, with 13 bases between them. The CDR3 has 15 residues. Germline assignment: CDR1 LNHDA and CDR2 SQIVND (reference sequence).

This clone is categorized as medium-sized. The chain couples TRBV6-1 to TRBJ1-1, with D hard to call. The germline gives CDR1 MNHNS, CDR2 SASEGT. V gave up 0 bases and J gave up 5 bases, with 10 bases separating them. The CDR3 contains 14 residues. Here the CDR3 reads CASSEAKGWTEAFF. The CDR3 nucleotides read TGTGCCAGCAGTGAAGCCAAGGGATGGACTGAAGCTTTCTTT.

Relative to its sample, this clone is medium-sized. For the CDR3, the DNA is TGTGCCAGCAGCTCGTCAGGGGTCGGGAATGAGCAGTTCTTC. Protein product: CASSSSGVGNEQFF. The chain couples TRBV11-1 to TRBJ2-1, with D possibly TRBD1 on 6 matching bases. The CDR3 sequence is 14 residues long. CDR1 is SGHAT, CDR2 FQDESV, per germline (reference sequence). Deletions cut 4 bases from V and 7 bases from J, with 14 bases between.

In DNA form, the CDR3 reads TGTGCCAGCAGCCAGAATGCAGGGACCCGCCTTAGGGAGCAGTACTTC. This gives the protein CASSQNAGTRLREQYF. The chain links TRBV3-1 to TRBJ2-7; D possibly matches TRBD1 or TRBD2 (5 bases each). The CDR3 is 16 residues long. Deletions cut 3 bases from V and 7 bases from J, with 22 bases between. Germline V gene lookup returns CDR1 LGHDT and CDR2 YNNKEL (reference sequence).

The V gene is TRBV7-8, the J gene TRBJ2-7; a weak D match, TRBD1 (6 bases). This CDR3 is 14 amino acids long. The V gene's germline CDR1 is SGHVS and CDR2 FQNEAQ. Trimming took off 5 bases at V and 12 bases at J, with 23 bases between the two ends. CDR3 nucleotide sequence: TGTGCCAGCAGCCGGACAGAGGGCCGTGTCGTTCCGTACTTC. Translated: CASSRTEGRVVPYF.

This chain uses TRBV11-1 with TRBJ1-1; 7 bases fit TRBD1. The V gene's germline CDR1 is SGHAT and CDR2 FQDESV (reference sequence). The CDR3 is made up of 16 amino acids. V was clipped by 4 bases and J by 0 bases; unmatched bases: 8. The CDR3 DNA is TGTGCCAGCAGCTCCGTCGCAGGGGGTCTGAACACTGAAGCTTTCTTT. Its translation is CASSSVAGGLNTEAFF.

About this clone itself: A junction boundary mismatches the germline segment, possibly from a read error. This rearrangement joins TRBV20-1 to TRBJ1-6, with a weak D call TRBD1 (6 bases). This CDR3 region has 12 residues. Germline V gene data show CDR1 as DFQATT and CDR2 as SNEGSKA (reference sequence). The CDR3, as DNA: TGCAGTGTTGGACAGTGTGGCTCACTCCTCCACTTT. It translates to CSVGQCGSLLHF.

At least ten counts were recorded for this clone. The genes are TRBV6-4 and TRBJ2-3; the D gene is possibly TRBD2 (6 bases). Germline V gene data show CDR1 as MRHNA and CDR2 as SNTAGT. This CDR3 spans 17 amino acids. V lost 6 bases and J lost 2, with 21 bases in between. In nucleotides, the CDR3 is TGTGCCAGCAGCCCCCAGGAGGGAGCAAGTCACACAGATACGCAGTATTTT. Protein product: CASSPQEGASHTDTQYF.

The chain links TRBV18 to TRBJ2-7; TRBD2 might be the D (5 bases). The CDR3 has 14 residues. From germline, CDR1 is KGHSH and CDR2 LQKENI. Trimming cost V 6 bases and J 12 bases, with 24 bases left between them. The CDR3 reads CASSPGYPRGRSYF. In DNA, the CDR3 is TGTGCCAGCTCTCCGGGGTACCCCCGGGGAAGGTCGTACTTC.

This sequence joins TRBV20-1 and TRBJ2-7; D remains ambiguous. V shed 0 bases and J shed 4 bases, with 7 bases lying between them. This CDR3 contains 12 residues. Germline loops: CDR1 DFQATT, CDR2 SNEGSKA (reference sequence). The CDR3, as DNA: TGCAGTGCTAGAGAGCCCGGGTACGAGCAGTACTTC. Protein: CSAREPGYEQYF.

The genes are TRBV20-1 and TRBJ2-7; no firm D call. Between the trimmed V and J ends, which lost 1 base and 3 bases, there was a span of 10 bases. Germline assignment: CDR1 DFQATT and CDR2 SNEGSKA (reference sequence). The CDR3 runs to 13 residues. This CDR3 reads CSARVPADYEQYF. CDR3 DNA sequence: TGCAGTGCTAGAGTACCCGCGGACTACGAGCAGTACTTC.

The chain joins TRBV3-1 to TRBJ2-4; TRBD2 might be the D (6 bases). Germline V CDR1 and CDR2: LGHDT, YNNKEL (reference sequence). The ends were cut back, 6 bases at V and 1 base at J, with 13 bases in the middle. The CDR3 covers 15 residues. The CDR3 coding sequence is TGTGCCAGCAGTGGGCGGGGTGAGGCCAAAAACATTCAGTACTTC. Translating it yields CASSGRGEAKNIQYF.

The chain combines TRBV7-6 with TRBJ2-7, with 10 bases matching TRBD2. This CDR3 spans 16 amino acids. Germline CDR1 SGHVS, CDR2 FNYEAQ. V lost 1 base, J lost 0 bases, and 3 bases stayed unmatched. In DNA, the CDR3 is TGTGCCAGCAGCTTAGGAGCGGGAGGGGTCTCCTACGAGCAGTACTTC. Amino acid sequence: CASSLGAGGVSYEQYF.

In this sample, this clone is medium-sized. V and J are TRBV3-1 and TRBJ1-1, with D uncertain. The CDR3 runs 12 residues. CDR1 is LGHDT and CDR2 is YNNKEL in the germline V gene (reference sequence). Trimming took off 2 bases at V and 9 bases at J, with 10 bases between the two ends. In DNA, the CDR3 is TGTGCCAGCAGCCAATCGGCAGCCCAAGCTTTCTTT. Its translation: CASSQSAAQAFF.

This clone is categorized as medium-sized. The CDR3 loop reads CASSQAPDRGDSPLHF. For the CDR3, the DNA is TGTGCCAGCAGCCAAGCTCCTGACAGGGGTGATTCACCCCTCCACTTT. J is TRBJ1-6 and V is TRBV4-2; TRBD1 aligns across 8 bases. V lost 1 base to trimming and J lost 8 bases; unmatched junction nucleotides: 7. The V gene's germline CDR1 is LGHNA and CDR2 YNFKEQ. The length of the CDR3 is 16 residues.

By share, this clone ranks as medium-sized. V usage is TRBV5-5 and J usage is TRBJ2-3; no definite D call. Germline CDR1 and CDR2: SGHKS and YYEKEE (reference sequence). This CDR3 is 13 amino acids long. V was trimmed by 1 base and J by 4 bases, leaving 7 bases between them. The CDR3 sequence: CASSLSGADTQYF. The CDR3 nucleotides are TGTGCCAGCAGCTTGTCTGGGGCAGATACGCAGTATTTT. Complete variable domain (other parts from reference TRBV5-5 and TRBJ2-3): DAGVTQSPTHLIKTRGQQVTLRCSPISGHKSVSWYQQVLGQGPQFIFQYYEKEERGRGNFPDRFSARQFPNYSSELNVNALLLGDSALYLCASSLSGADTQYFGPGTRLTVL.

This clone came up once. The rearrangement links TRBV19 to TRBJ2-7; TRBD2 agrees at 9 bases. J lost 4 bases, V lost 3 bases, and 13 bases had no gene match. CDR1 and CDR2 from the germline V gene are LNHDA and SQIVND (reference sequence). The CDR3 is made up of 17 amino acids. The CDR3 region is CASSIHLGLAGSYEQYF. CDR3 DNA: TGTGCCAGTAGTATTCATCTTGGGCTAGCGGGATCATACGAGCAGTACTTC. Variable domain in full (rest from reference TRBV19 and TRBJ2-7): DGGITQSPKYLFRKEGQNVTLSCEQNLNHDAMYWYRQDPGQGLRLIYYSQIVNDFQKGDIAEGYSVSREKKESFPLTVTSAQKNPTAFYLCASSIHLGLAGSYEQYFGPGTRLTVT.

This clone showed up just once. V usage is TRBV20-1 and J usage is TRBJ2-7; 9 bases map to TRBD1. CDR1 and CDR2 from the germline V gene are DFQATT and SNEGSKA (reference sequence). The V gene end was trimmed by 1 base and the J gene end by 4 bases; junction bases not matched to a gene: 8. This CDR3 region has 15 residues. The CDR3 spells CSARATGTGQYEQYF. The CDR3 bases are TGCAGTGCTAGAGCAACCGGGACAGGGCAATACGAGCAGTACTTC.

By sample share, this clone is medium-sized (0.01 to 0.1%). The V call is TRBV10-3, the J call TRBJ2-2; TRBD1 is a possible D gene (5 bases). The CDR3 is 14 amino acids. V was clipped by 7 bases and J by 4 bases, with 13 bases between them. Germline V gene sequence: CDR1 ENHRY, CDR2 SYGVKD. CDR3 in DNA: TGTGCCATCAAGGAAGGGGCGGCCACCGGGGAGCTGTTTTTT. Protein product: CAIKEGAATGELFF.

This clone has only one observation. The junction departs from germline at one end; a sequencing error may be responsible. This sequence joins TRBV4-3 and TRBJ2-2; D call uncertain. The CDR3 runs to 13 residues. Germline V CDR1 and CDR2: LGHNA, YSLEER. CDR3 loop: CANSQDRIGELFF. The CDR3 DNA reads TGCGCCAACAGCCAAGATCGGATAGGGGAGCTGTTTTTT.